In this sample, the clone carrying this TCR beta chain turned up a few times. The TCR beta library used iRepertoire HTBI primers with Arm-PCR amplification of CDR3. As handled by the study authors: Sample data revealed fewer than 70 TRBV and over 12 TRBJ segments. Using its own MiXCR run on the multiplex PCR reads, TCRdb lists one record per CDR3 protein. The V and J calls reflect TCRdb's pipeline rather than the authors' work. The repertoire includes about 470,000 distinct CDR3 sequences, 14% to 15% of them detected once, and 16% sits in the top ten. This sample's time point: newly diagnosed GD, antithyroid drugs for less than 3 months. Scientists built the TCR library using RNA that was extracted from PBMCs. This specimen comes from a study of regulatory T cells in long-lasting Graves disease. V shed 2 bases and J shed 6 bases, with 13 bases lying between them. From germline, CDR1 is LNHNV and CDR2 YYDKDF (reference sequence). The length of the CDR3 is 15 residues.

The data also belong to a second study, concerning T cells in Graves' hyperthyroidism and ophthalmopathy. This second report adds: Researchers ran a first-round RT-PCR on the TCR CDR3 using the HTBI primer set.

The sequence came from a woman between 25 and 40 years old with Graves disease. This specimen consisted of peripheral blood mononuclear cells (PBMCs), obtained at new diagnosis, from a patient treated with antithyroid drugs. The chain links TRBV15 to TRBJ2-2; D call uncertain. The CDR3: CATSRSPLASGELFF. Here the CDR3 DNA reads TGTGCCACCAGCAGATCACCACTGGCCTCCGGGGAGCTGTTTTTT.